The rows below give T cell receptor beta chains drawn from one sample of a study of OX40 agonist ivuxolimab in advanced cancers. Sequenced by immunoSEQ multiplex PCR; TCRdb stores in-frame clones only, minus some. The sample lists roughly 70,000 clones, 85% occurring once. Sequences were derived from CD4+ or CD8+ T cells sorted from blood, sampled in a trial of the OX40 agonist ivuxolimab. The receptors derive from an adult with an advanced solid tumor such as melanoma, head and neck, liver or kidney cancer. The conserved cysteine and the conserved F or W are not part of the CDR3 here.

j_call: TRBJ2-7; v_call: TRBV5-4; cdr3_aa: ASSPAGYLSEEQY
j_call: TRBJ1-1; v_call: TRBV5-1; cdr3_aa: ASSLGQGRFARAAF
j_call: TRBJ2-4; v_call: TRBV4-1; cdr3_aa: ASSHLGQGAKNIQY
j_call: TRBJ2-2; v_call: TRBV5-1; cdr3_aa: ASSLLWGGELF
j_call: TRBJ1-2; v_call: TRBV28; cdr3_aa: ASTSDRGCF
j_call: TRBJ1-5; v_call: TRBV5-6; cdr3_aa: ASSLGGFGNQPQH
j_call: TRBJ2-2; v_call: TRBV5-1; cdr3_aa: ASSSGILAGVNTGELF
j_call: TRBJ1-5; v_call: TRBV4-3; cdr3_aa: ASSQDARGQPQH
j_call: TRBJ2-3; v_call: TRBV6-6; cdr3_aa: ASSTGGIATDTQY
j_call: TRBJ2-1; v_call: TRBV27; cdr3_aa: ASSLSSGVNYNEQF
j_call: TRBJ1-1; v_call: TRBV6-5; cdr3_aa: ASSYSYGAGTEAF
j_call: TRBJ2-3; v_call: TRBV11-2; cdr3_aa: ASAGLTTDTQY
j_call: TRBJ2-1; v_call: TRBV18; cdr3_aa: ASSPQREAYNEQF
j_call: TRBJ1-5; v_call: TRBV19; cdr3_aa: ATGPNQPQH
j_call: TRBJ1-4; v_call: TRBV6-4; cdr3_aa: ASRSGLSNKANEKLF
j_call: TRBJ1-4; v_call: TRBV11-3; cdr3_aa: ASSSRGQGNEKLF
j_call: TRBJ2-5; v_call: TRBV6-5; cdr3_aa: ASSYSLATEGETQY
j_call: TRBJ2-3; v_call: TRBV28; cdr3_aa: ASRPGQGADTQY
j_call: TRBJ1-6; v_call: TRBV7-2; cdr3_aa: ASSLGSNSPLH
j_call: TRBJ2-1; v_call: TRBV4-1; cdr3_aa: ASSQERLAGGKNEQF
j_call: TRBJ1-6; v_call: TRBV15; cdr3_aa: ATSSLTGNSPLH
j_call: TRBJ2-5; v_call: TRBV7-2; cdr3_aa: ASSFVRLGPKKTQY
j_call: TRBJ2-6; v_call: TRBV4-3; cdr3_aa: ASSQAGGSGANVLT
j_call: TRBJ1-2; v_call: TRBV5-1; cdr3_aa: ASSLDGPNYGYT
j_call: TRBJ2-7; v_call: TRBV18; cdr3_aa: ASSPRIDAYEQY
j_call: TRBJ1-6; v_call: TRBV27; cdr3_aa: ASSLTLANWAPLH
j_call: TRBJ2-1; v_call: TRBV30; cdr3_aa: ASRPPAPGLYEQF
j_call: TRBJ2-1; v_call: TRBV11-3; cdr3_aa: ASSLGGTVAGNEQF
j_call: TRBJ1-6; v_call: TRBV27; cdr3_aa: ASSPVGGGPLH
j_call: TRBJ2-1; v_call: TRBV11-3; cdr3_aa: ASSLGPRGRNEQF
j_call: TRBJ1-2; v_call: TRBV27; cdr3_aa: ASSRQAGGYGYT
j_call: TRBJ1-6; v_call: TRBV6-4; cdr3_aa: ASSGAGYDHSPLH
j_call: TRBJ1-2; v_call: TRBV19; cdr3_aa: ASSSRRGGYT